The clone carrying this TCR beta chain showed up many times. The target antigen is unknown. This sample is drawn from a study of metastatic and nonmetastatic thyroid tumors. About the study: Across blood and tumor or nodule tissue, repertoires from malignant and benign thyroid patients were compared with one another.

Study observations and caveats: Reports indicated that malignant thyroid tumors showed significantly higher TCR beta diversity than benign nodules did, in blood and tumor.

Each patient went into thyroid surgery without having received any treatment. Authors' methods: In papillary thyroid cancer, a distant-metastasis classifier was built using CDR3 differences across clinicopathological groups. TCRdb redid the clone calls on the PCR reads using MiXCR. The V and J calls here are based on TCRdb, not the publication. The profile shows some 21,000 clones, about a sixth of them singletons. The sequence came from a female donor with papillary thyroid cancer or a benign thyroid nodule (not recorded which). Some clones in this sample may be carry-over from other donors' samples. The sequenced material came from blood.

The CDR3 is CASSSMLAGLYNEQFF. CDR3 coding DNA: TGTGCCAGCTCTTCTATGTTAGCGGGGCTTTACAATGAGCAGTTCTTC. This chain links TRBV6-1 with TRBJ2-1; 8 positions agree with TRBD2. Germline CDR1 and CDR2: MNHNS and SASEGT. CDR3 length equals 16 residues. The junction had 13 bases not matched to a gene; V was cut back by 8 bases and J by 4 bases.